The present T cell receptor (beta chain) was sequenced within a study of neoadjuvant anti-PD-1 for oral cavity cancer. No culture or expansion preceded analysis of these blood cells. V was shortened by 4 bases and J by 1 base, with 7 bases between the two germline ends. The CDR3 consists of 14 residues. Germline V lookup: CDR1 SGHNT, CDR2 YENEEA. Only in-frame clones appear in the TCRdb table, and some are missing; sequencing was by immunoSEQ multiplex PCR. The sample has approximately 74,000 clones, approximately 80% seen once. This rearrangement joins TRBV11-3 to TRBJ2-2; no firm D call. This clonotype was sampled from a person between 40 and 85 years old with oral cavity squamous cell carcinoma. Sample: PBMCs, taken before nivolumab (anti-PD-1) treatment. DNA for the CDR3: TGTGCCAGCAGCTCTCCAGGGAACACCGGGGAGCTGTTTTTT. Translation: CASSSPGNTGELFF.